This T cell receptor beta chain was identified in a study of OX40 agonist ivuxolimab in advanced cancers. As for the study in general: Participants averaged 60 years of age (range 23 to 79) and were 75% to 90% male. General study findings and limits: Circulating CD4+ and CD8+ T cells showed clonal expansion by week 6 at 0.1 to 3.0 mg/kg. Partly responding patients at 0.1-3.0 mg/kg showed some of the smallest clonal expansion. More expanded clones were seen, on average, in CD8+ T cells than in CD4+.

The assay was immunoSEQ multiplex PCR, and TCRdb's table has in-frame clones only and misses some. The data contain around 26,000 clones, around 80% of them singletons. As for this clone: Its antigen is not identified.

This CDR3 has 16 residues. This clonotype was obtained from an adult with an advanced solid tumor such as melanoma, head and neck, liver or kidney cancer. The input for sequencing was CD4+ or CD8+ T cells sorted from blood, taken in a trial of the OX40 agonist ivuxolimab. The rearrangement uses TRBV21-1 and TRBJ1-1; TRBD1, the table's D call, lacks a check against the DNA. TRBV21-1 is noted as a pseudogene. The CDR3 sequence is CASSANRDEENTEAFF. The CDR3 region has the DNA TGTGCCAGCAGCGCCAACAGGGATGAGGAGAACACTGAAGCTTTCTTT.